This T cell receptor beta chain was recorded in a study of control samples from healthy donors and cancer patients (dated by TCRdb to the early 2020s). Library method: the immunoSEQ multiplex PCR assay. Entries here come from immuneACCESS through TCRdb and include only in-frame sequences with V and J called. Some clones fail to appear in such tables; in the studies checked, an unresolved V gene covers under half of the shortfall, and the cause of the remainder is unknown. The sample yields 130,000 or so clones; about 88% were counted once. In total, the top ten clones hold roughly 3.4% of the sample. Points on this clone: Its antigen has not been determined. Nothing much larger sits one base from this clone, and base qualities are not available.

Deletion took 5 bases off V and 9 bases off J, with a span of 13 bases between the germline ends. The CDR3 runs 11 amino acids, cysteine and phenylalanine included. CDR3 DNA only is kept here, 33 bases in frame from base 1. According to the germline V gene (reference sequence), CDR1 reads DFQATT and CDR2 reads SNEGSKA. This TCR was sampled from a man aged 50 or older in good health. The sequence links TRBV20-1 to TRBJ1-1; the D gene is not confidently resolved. Input material: blood. The CDR3 reads as follows: CSALIAPQAFF. The bases read TGCAGTGCTCTAATTGCCCCGCAAGCTTTCTTT.